This T cell receptor beta chain emerged from a study of blood T cell repertoires in COVID-19. Germline CDR1 SNHLY, CDR2 FYNNEI. The CDR3 runs to 15 residues. V lost 0 bases to trimming and J lost 16 bases; unmatched junction nucleotides: 12. In the authors' methods: The assay estimated nucleated cells by amplifying reference gene primers. Clones were read by immunoSEQ multiplex PCR, and TCRdb kept only the in-frame ones, dropping some. Clonal size and the V and J genes are those of that table, whereas D and trimming came from the DNA. The sample has around 210,000 clones; 70% to 90% are singletons. The J gene is TRBJ2-4, the V gene TRBV2; 10 bases map to TRBD2. This receptor was identified in a man aged 50 or older with COVID-19, enrolled during active disease. Specimen: peripheral blood. CDR3 coding DNA: TGTGCCAGCAGTGAAGCTAGCGGGAGGTTGAACGGCCGTTACTTC. Protein product: CASSEASGRLNGRYF. The entire variable domain, with the rest obtained from reference TRBV2 and TRBJ2-4, is as follows: EPEVTQTPSHQVTQMGQEVILRCVPISNHLYFYWYRQILGQKVEFLVSFYNNEISEKSEIFDDQFSVERPDGSNFTLKIRSTKLEDSAMYFCASSEASGRLNGRYFGAGTRLSVL.